This TCR beta chain stems from a study of T cell repertoires in cytomegalovirus infection. Study background: Recently identified HLA-C-restricted and well-studied HLA-B-restricted CMV epitopes were used. Public TCR beta signatures provided an indication of both CMV infection and a matching HLA type.

This clonotype was seen at least ten times. Its antigen is undetermined. A single record per CDR3 protein comes from TCRdb applying MiXCR to the reads. The profile shows about 360,000 distinct CDR3 sequences, approximately 30% of them singletons. This clonotype originated in a human donor in good health (CMV status not recorded). Some clones in this sample may be carry-over from other donors' samples. Sequencing was performed on cultured PBMCs, taken from culture after CMV antigen stimulation.

The CDR3 DNA reads as TGTGCCAGCAGCCAACCCCTAGCGGGAGGGTACAATGAGCAGTTCTTC. Its protein product is CASSQPLAGGYNEQFF. The chain links TRBV11-2 to TRBJ2-1; the match to TRBD2 covers 12 bases. This CDR3 comprises 16 residues. The J segment lost 4 bases and the V segment lost 5 bases, leaving 6 bases of the junction unmatched. Germline V lookup: CDR1 SGHAT, CDR2 FQNNGV.